The source of this TCR beta chain is a study of T cells in localized non-small cell lung cancer (dated by TCRdb to the early 2020s). Context from the whole study: Comparing tumors with uninvolved tumor-adjacent lungs, the study looked at the T cell repertoires of 236 patients with early-stage NSCLC. Of the NSCLC patients, 120 to 150 were male and approximately 99 were female, and the mean age was around 66 years. All 240 or so NSCLC patients in the cohort were treatment-naive and had localized lung tumors that were resected. Study-level results and caveats: Uninvolved tumor-adjacent lung showed the highest T cell clonality, higher than tumor, which suggests more focused antigenic responses in the uninvolved tumor-adjacent lung. Because multi-region tumor sequencing was not performed, intratumor heterogeneity could not be ruled out. Longer overall survival was associated with higher blood T cell density, whereas shorter survival was associated with higher adjacent-lung clonality. A median of approximately 57 of the top 100 tumor clones were detected in paired uninvolved adjacent lung, and around 30 of these tumor clones were also found among the top 100 clones of the paired uninvolved adjacent lung. Because the study design was exploratory, TCR variables were selected using unadjusted p-values without false-discovery rate correction.

This clone was recorded a few times. There is no known antigen for this receptor. Per-base quality was not reported, and no clone a single base away is much larger than it. CDR1 and CDR2, looked up from the germline V gene, are MGHRA and YSYEKL. V ends up 1 base short and J 3 bases short, with an unmatched junction base count of 6. Counted from cysteine to phenylalanine, this CDR3 has 16 amino acids. Only the CDR3 region is kept as DNA, spanning 48 bases read in frame from base 1. The immunoSEQ Assay was used to sequence TCR beta CDR3 regions from DNA. Concerning the study's data processing: To compute T cell density, TCR beta template counts were normalized to usable DNA, which was estimated by amplifying housekeeping genes. Using the preseqR package, richness was estimated by extrapolating to 120,000 templates for tissue samples and 400,000 templates for PBMC samples. Clonality was taken to be one minus Pielou's evenness. Tissue-enriched TCRs were identified by differential abundance testing using productive amino-acid clonotypes, minimum total count 5 and alpha 0.1. Repertoire overlap between compartments was quantified with the Jaccard Index and Morisita Overlap Index. TCR beta CDR3s were clustered by GLIPH together with public tetramer-defined viral CDR3s, and at least three viral sequences plus V-gene enrichment were required for viral motifs. In TCRdb, the immuneACCESS table is reduced to in-frame sequences with V and J assigned. These tables do not hold every clone; where another copy was compared, an unresolved V gene accounts for under half, and the others remain unexplained. V, J and clone size derive from that table, while D and trimming were established from the DNA sequence. This sample holds approximately 89,000 clones; 80% were observed only once. Roughly a fifth of the sample is in the top ten clones.

At diagnosis, peripheral blood, uninvolved tumor-adjacent lung and tumor were collected and stored as a combination of fresh-frozen and FFPE material. Blood samples were analyzed as peripheral blood mononuclear cells for TCR repertoire profiling. The rearranged chain carries TRBV4-1 and TRBJ2-1, with 7 middle bases fitting TRBD1. This TCR was recovered from a man between 35 and 75 years old with stage II squamous cell lung carcinoma. The source material was PBMCs, sampled before any cancer treatment. The CDR3 region: CASSQVGQIFYNEQFF. In nucleotides, the sequence is TGCGCCAGCAGCCAAGTGGGACAGATATTCTACAATGAGCAGTTCTTC.